This TCR beta chain was identified in a study of blood T cell repertoires in COVID-19. Study context: The United States, Italy and Spain provided the acute and convalescent COVID-19 samples. From T cells, B-cell-depleted T cells, or PBMCs came the material, which was cDNA or gDNA.

In the original analysis: Reference gene primer amplification gave estimated nucleated cell counts. The protocol was immunoSEQ multiplex PCR, while the TCRdb copy is restricted to in-frame clones and leaves out a portion. The DNA was the basis for D and trimming; V, J and clone size are from that table. The sample records about 490,000 clones, roughly 85% being singletons. This clone appeared once. The sequence derives from a human donor in a cohort sampled during active COVID-19. Specimen: peripheral blood.

CDR3 coding DNA: TGTGCCAGCAGCCTTCCGACTAGCAGTGAGCAGTTCTTC. Amino acid sequence: CASSLPTSSEQFF. The chain couples TRBV7-2 to TRBJ2-1; TRBD2 matches at 7 bases. Germline V CDR1 and CDR2: SGHTA, FQGNSA. The junction had 7 bases not matched to a gene; V was cut back by 5 bases and J by 9 bases. The CDR3 consists of 13 residues.